The clone carrying this T cell receptor (beta chain) has at least ten counts. Germline CDR1 reads LNHNV; CDR2 reads YYDKDF (reference sequence). V lost 1 base to trimming and J lost 3 bases, with 13 bases between them. This CDR3 region has 16 residues. This specimen comes from a study of Graves' ophthalmopathy and Graves' hyperthyroidism. RNA served as the template for amplifying TCR beta CDR3 regions. First-round RT-PCR employed HTBI primers, with a second-round multiplex PCR after it. MiXCR was run by TCRdb on the multiplex PCR reads, yielding one entry per CDR3 protein. The data hold roughly 610,000 distinct CDR3 sequences, with around a fifth observed a single time.

Sequencing was carried out using peripheral blood. This TCR derives from a woman aged 18-29 years with stable Graves' hyperthyroidism. Some clones in this sample may be carry-over from other donors' samples. The V and J genes are TRBV15 and TRBJ1-5; no clear D gene. DNA of the CDR3: TGTGCCACCAGCAGAGGGGTGGAAGGATACAATCAGCCCCAGCATTTT. Translated: CATSRGVEGYNQPQHF.